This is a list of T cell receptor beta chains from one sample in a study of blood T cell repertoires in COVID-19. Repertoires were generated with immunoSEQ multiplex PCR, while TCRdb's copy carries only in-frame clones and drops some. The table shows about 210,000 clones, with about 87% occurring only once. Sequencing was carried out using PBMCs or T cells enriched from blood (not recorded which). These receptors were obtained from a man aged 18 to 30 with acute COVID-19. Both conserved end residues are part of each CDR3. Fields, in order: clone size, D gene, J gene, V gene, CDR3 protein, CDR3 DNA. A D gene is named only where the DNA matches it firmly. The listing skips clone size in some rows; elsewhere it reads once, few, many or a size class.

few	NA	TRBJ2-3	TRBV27	CASSLGAQVSTDTQYF	TGTGCCAGCAGTTTAGGGGCTCAAGTCAGCACAGATACGCAGTATTTT
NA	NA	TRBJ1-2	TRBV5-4	CASSFWAGNYGYTF	TGTGCCAGCAGCTTTTGGGCGGGGAACTATGGCTACACCTTC
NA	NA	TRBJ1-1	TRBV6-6	CASSYVGSDAFF	TGTGCCAGCAGTTACGTAGGGAGTGACGCTTTCTTT
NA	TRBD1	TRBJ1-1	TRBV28	CASSLDRGNTEAFF	TGTGCCAGCAGCCTCGACAGGGGGAACACTGAAGCTTTCTTT
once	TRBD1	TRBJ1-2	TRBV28	CASSPTPDRVISNYGYTF	TGTGCCAGCAGCCCCACCCCCGACAGGGTAATCTCCAACTATGGCTACACCTTC
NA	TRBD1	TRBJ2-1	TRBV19	CASSILGTGANEQFF	TGTGCCAGTAGTATATTGGGGACAGGGGCCAATGAGCAGTTCTTC
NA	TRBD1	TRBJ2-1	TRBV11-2	CASSQTGLASYDPNEQFF	TGTGCCAGCAGCCAGACAGGGTTAGCATCCTACGATCCTAATGAGCAGTTCTTC
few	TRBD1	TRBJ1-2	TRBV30	CAWRYRTGTGGESYTF	TGTGCCTGGAGGTATCGTACCGGGACAGGGGGCGAGAGCTACACCTTC
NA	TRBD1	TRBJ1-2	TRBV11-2	CASSLERLRGTVTYGYTF	TGTGCCAGCAGCTTAGAGCGTCTACGTGGGACAGTCACCTATGGCTACACCTTC
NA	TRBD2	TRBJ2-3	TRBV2	CARERTSGSTDTQYF	TGTGCCAGGGAGAGGACTAGCGGGAGCACAGATACGCAGTATTTT
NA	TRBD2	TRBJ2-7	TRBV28	CASSLGWEGRYEQYF	TGTGCCAGCAGTTTGGGGTGGGAGGGCCGGTACGAGCAGTACTTC
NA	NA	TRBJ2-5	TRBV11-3	CASSPGIGQETQYF	TGTGCCAGCAGCCCCGGGATTGGCCAAGAGACCCAGTACTTC
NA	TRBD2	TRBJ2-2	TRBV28	CASRLAGSTGELFF	TGTGCCAGCAGATTAGCGGGAAGCACCGGGGAGCTGTTTTTT
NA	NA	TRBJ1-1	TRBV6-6	CASSLTYRMNTEAFF	TGTGCCAGCAGTCTTACATACCGCATGAACACTGAAGCTTTCTTT
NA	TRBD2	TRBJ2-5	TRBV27	CASSYTLGGETQYF	TGTGCCAGCAGTTATACCCTCGGGGGGGAGACCCAGTACTTC
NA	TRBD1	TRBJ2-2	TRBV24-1	CATSDLGQGATGELFF	TGTGCCACCAGTGACTTGGGACAGGGGGCCACCGGGGAGCTGTTTTTT
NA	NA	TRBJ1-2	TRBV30	CAWSPDQGSGYTF	TGTGCCTGGAGTCCGGACCAGGGAAGCGGCTACACCTTC
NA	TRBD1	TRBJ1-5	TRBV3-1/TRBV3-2	CASSHGEGGFAENQPQHF	TGTGCCAGCAGCCACGGGGAAGGGGGCTTCGCCGAAAATCAGCCCCAGCATTTT
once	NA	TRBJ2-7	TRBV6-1	CASSETVLRFYEQYF	TGTGCCAGCAGTGAAACCGTGCTTAGATTCTACGAGCAGTACTTC
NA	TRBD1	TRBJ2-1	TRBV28	CASSLRTGAGYQFF	TGTGCCAGCAGTTTACGGACAGGGGCGGGCTACCAGTTCTTC
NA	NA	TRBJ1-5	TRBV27	CASSSGESNQPQHF	TGTGCCAGCAGTTCCGGAGAGTCCAATCAGCCCCAGCATTTT
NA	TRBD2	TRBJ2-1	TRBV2	CASSDSGRSSYNEQFF	TGTGCCAGCAGTGACAGCGGGAGGAGCTCCTACAATGAGCAGTTCTTC
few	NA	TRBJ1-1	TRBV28	CASSPSSGDTEAFF	TGTGCCAGCAGTCCGTCGTCTGGAGACACTGAAGCTTTCTTT
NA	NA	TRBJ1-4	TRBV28	CATSVQANEKLFF	TGTGCCACTTCGGTACAGGCTAATGAAAAACTGTTTTTT
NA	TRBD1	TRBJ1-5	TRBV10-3	CAISGTGGENQPQHF	TGTGCCATCAGTGGGACAGGGGGCGAGAATCAGCCCCAGCATTTT
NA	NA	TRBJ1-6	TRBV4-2	CASSQEDWGINPLHF	TGTGCCAGCAGCCAAGAGGACTGGGGAATAAACCCCCTCCACTTT
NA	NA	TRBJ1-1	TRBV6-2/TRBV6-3	CASSYQSGFGTEAFF	TGTGCCAGCAGTTACCAGTCAGGGTTCGGCACTGAAGCTTTCTTT
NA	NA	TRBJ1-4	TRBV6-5	CASSYSLGQNEKLFF	TGTGCCAGCAGTTACTCTTTAGGACAGAATGAAAAACTGTTTTTT
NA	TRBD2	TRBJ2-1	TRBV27	CASSPGLARSSYNEQFF	TGTGCCAGCAGTCCGGGACTAGCGAGGAGCTCCTACAATGAGCAGTTCTTC
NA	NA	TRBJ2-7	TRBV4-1	CASSQDSGQWFGQYF	TGCGCCAGCAGCCAAGACTCTGGACAGTGGTTCGGGCAGTACTTC
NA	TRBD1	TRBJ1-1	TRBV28	CASSVTGGADTEAFF	TGTGCCAGCAGCGTCACAGGGGGCGCAGACACTGAAGCTTTCTTT
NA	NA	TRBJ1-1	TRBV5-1	CASSLGRDTEAFF	TGCGCCAGCAGCTTGGGCCGCGACACTGAAGCTTTCTTT
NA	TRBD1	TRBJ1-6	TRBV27	CASSLGQARSPLHF	TGTGCCAGCAGTTTGGGACAGGCGAGGTCACCCCTCCACTTT
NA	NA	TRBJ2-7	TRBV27	CASSLVAGPLEQYF	TGTGCCAGCAGTTTAGTGGCAGGCCCCCTTGAGCAGTACTTC
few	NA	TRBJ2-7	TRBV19	CASRSPRHPYEQYF	TGTGCCAGTAGATCCCCGAGACACCCCTACGAGCAGTACTTC
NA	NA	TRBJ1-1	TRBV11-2	CASSLEEKGTEAFF	TGTGCCAGCAGCTTAGAGGAGAAGGGGACTGAAGCTTTCTTT
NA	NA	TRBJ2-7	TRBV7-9	CASSFPRGVGSYEQYF	TGTGCCAGCAGCTTTCCCAGGGGAGTGGGATCCTACGAGCAGTACTTC
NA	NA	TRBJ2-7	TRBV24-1	CATSPGGYEQYF	TGTGCCACCAGCCCCGGGGGCTACGAGCAGTACTTC
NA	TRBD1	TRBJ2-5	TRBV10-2	CASSSQGRETQYF	TGCGCCAGCAGTTCACAGGGGCGGGAGACCCAGTACTTC
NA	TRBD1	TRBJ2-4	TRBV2	CASLPVDREENIQYF	TGTGCCAGCCTTCCAGTGGACAGGGAGGAAAACATTCAGTACTTC
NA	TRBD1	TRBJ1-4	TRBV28	CASSSPGTDDYEVFF	TGTGCCAGCAGCTCCCCCGGGACAGACGATTACGAGGTGTTTTTT
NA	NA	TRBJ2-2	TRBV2	CASSGPDSYTGELFF	TGTGCCAGCAGTGGTCCGGACTCTTACACCGGGGAGCTGTTTTTT
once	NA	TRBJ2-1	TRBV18	CASSPRGVEQFF	TGTGCCAGCTCACCCAGGGGAGTTGAGCAGTTCTTC
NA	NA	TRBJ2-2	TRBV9	CASSVGPVPGELFF	TGTGCCAGCAGCGTAGGTCCAGTTCCCGGGGAGCTGTTTTTT
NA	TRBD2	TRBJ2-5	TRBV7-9	CASSLAASGSPKGAQYF	TGTGCCAGCAGCTTAGCGGCTAGCGGGAGCCCCAAAGGGGCCCAGTACTTC
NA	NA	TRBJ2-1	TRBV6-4	CASTTDYHNEQFF	TGTGCCAGCACCACGGACTACCACAATGAGCAGTTCTTC
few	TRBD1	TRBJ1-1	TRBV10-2	CASRPDRDTEAFF	TGCGCCAGCAGACCAGACAGGGACACTGAAGCTTTCTTT